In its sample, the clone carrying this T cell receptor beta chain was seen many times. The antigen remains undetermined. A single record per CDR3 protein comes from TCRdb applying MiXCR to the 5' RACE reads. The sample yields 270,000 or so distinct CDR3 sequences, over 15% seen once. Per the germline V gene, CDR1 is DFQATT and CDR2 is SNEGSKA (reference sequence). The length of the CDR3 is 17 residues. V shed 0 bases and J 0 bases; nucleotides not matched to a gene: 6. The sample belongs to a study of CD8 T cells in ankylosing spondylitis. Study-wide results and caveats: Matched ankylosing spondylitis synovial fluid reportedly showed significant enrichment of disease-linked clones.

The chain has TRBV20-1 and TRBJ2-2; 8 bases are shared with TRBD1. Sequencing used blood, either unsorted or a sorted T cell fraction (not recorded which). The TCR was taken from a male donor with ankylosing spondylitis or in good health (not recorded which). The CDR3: CSARDPDRATNTGELFF. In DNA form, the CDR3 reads TGCAGTGCTAGAGATCCGGACAGGGCGACGAACACCGGGGAGCTGTTTTTT.